This is a list of T cell receptor beta chains from one sample in a study of T cells in Graves' hyperthyroidism and ophthalmopathy. TCRdb used MiXCR to reprocess the multiplex PCR reads, holding one entry per CDR3 protein. The sample holds around 620,000 distinct CDR3 sequences; 11% to 15% are singletons and the top ten take about 7%. Sequencing used blood. The receptors were sampled from a woman in her late teens or twenties with Graves' ophthalmopathy. Both conserved end residues are part of each CDR3. A D gene is named only where the DNA matches it firmly. Not every row has a clone size; where given, it reads once, few, many or a size class.

cdr3_length	v_call	j_call	clone_size	d_call	cdr3_nt	cdr3_aa
14	TRBV12-5	TRBJ1-1	many	NA	TGTGCTAGTGGCACAGACAGGATGAACACTGAAGCTTTCTTT	CASGTDRMNTEAFF
16	TRBV27	TRBJ2-3	many	TRBD2	TGTGCCAGCAGTTTCCATCCCCGGGAGGCGCGGGATACGCAGTATTTT	CASSFHPREARDTQYF
16	TRBV6-6	TRBJ1-5	many	NA	TGTGCCAGCAGTTACTCCCCTCAGGGGAGCAATCAGCCCCAGCATTTT	CASSYSPQGSNQPQHF
14	TRBV6-5	TRBJ2-5	few	NA	TGTGCCAGCAGTTACGCGACAGGAGGGGAGACCCAGTACTTC	CASSYATGGETQYF
18	TRBV7-3	TRBJ2-2	few	TRBD1	TGTGCCAGCAGCTTTAAGGCCCCCGGGACAGGGGAGGCCGGGGAGCTGTTTTTT	CASSFKAPGTGEAGELFF
13	TRBV5-6	TRBJ2-2	NA	NA	TGTGCCAGCAGCTTGAAAGAGGCCGGGGAGCTGTTTTTT	CASSLKEAGELFF
15	TRBV25-1	TRBJ2-7	few	TRBD2	TGTGCCAGCAGTGAGGGGACGGCGGGAGGTTACGAGCAGTACTTC	CASSEGTAGGYEQYF
15	TRBV12-3/TRBV12-4	TRBJ2-7	NA	TRBD2	TGTGCCAGCAGGATAAGCGGGAGGGCCGCCTACGAGCAGTACTTC	CASRISGRAAYEQYF
14	TRBV7-9	TRBJ2-5	few	NA	TGTGCCAGCCTACGCTCTGGGCCCGGGGAGACCCAGTACTTC	CASLRSGPGETQYF
13	TRBV28	TRBJ2-2	few	NA	TGTGCCAGCAGTCACGGGGTCACCGGGGAGCTGTTTTTT	CASSHGVTGELFF
13	TRBV19	TRBJ2-5	many	NA	TGTGCCAGTAGTATTACTAGTGGAGAGACCCAGTACTTC	CASSITSGETQYF
16	TRBV3-1	TRBJ2-4	many	NA	TGTGCCAGCAGCCAACCGGGACACCTAGCCAAAAACATTCAGTACTTC	CASSQPGHLAKNIQYF
12	TRBV6-1	TRBJ2-5	many	NA	TGTGCCACCACGGGGACCCAAGAGACCCAGTACTTC	CATTGTQETQYF
16	TRBV12-5	TRBJ2-5	many	TRBD2	TGTGCTAGTGGTTTGGTACCTAGGCTAGCGGGAGAGACCCAGTACTTC	CASGLVPRLAGETQYF
16	TRBV7-2	TRBJ2-7	NA	NA	TGTGCCAGCAGCTTAGCGCATCGGGGGCAGGTGACAGAGCAGTACTTC	CASSLAHRGQVTEQYF
13	TRBV2	TRBJ1-2	many	NA	TGTGCCAGCAGTGTAAAGGTTGCCTATGGCTACACCTTC	CASSVKVAYGYTF
14	TRBV28	TRBJ1-2	few	TRBD1	TGTGCCAGCAGTTTTACAGGGGGCAACGGTGGCTACACCTTC	CASSFTGGNGGYTF
17	TRBV6-2/TRBV6-3	TRBJ2-2	NA	TRBD1	TGTGCCAGCAGACCGCGGGACAGGTCGTCCCCCACCGGGGAGCTGTTTTTT	CASRPRDRSSPTGELFF
17	TRBV4-1	TRBJ2-1	NA	TRBD2	TGCGCCAGCAGCCAAGTTCCAGGACTAGGATCCTACAATGAGCAGTTCTTC	CASSQVPGLGSYNEQFF
14	TRBV6-2/TRBV6-3	TRBJ1-1	few	TRBD1	TGTGCCAGCAGTCGGGACAGCAAGAACACTGAAGCTTTCTTT	CASSRDSKNTEAFF
18	TRBV4-1	TRBJ1-1	many	NA	TGCGCCAGCAGCCTCCGGGCGGCTTTTACGAGTATGAACACTGAAGCTTTCTTT	CASSLRAAFTSMNTEAFF
16	TRBV13	TRBJ2-3	few	TRBD1	TGTGCCAGCAGCCCGGGACAGGGGGCACGCACAGATACGCAGTATTTT	CASSPGQGARTDTQYF
16	TRBV9	TRBJ1-1	few	NA	TGTGCCAGCAGCGTAGGGACAGTGGGGATGAACACTGAAGCTTTCTTT	CASSVGTVGMNTEAFF
15	TRBV4-1	TRBJ1-1	many	NA	TGCGCCAGCAGCCATCCCGCCCGGGGGCGAACTGAAGCTTTCTTT	CASSHPARGRTEAFF